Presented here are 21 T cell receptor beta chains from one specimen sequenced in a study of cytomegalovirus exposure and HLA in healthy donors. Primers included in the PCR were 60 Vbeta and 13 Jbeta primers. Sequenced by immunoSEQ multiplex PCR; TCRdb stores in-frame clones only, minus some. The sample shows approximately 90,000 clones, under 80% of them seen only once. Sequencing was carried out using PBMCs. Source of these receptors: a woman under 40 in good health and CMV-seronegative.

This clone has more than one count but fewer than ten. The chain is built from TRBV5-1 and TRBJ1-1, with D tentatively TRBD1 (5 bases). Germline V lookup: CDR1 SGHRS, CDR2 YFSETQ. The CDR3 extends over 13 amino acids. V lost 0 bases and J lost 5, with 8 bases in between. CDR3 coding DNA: TGCGCCAGCAGCTTGGAGGAGGGGACTGAAGCTTTCTTT. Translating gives CASSLEEGTEAFF.

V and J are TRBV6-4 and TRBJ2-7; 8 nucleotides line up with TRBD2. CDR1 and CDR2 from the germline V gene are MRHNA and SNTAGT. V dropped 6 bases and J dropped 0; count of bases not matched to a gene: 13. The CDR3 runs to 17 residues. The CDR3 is CASRGLFRAGGSYEQYF. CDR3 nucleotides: TGTGCCAGCAGGGGGCTATTTCGGGCGGGGGGCTCCTACGAGCAGTACTTC.

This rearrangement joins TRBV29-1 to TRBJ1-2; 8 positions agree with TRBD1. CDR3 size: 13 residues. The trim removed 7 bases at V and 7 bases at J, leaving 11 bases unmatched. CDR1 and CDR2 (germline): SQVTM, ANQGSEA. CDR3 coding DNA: TGCAGCGCCCTCGGACAGGGTTTTTTTGGCTACACCTTC. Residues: CSALGQGFFGYTF.

Written as DNA, the CDR3 is TGTGCCAGCAGTGAACGTACAGGGGCTGGAAACACCATATATTTT. Translated: CASSERTGAGNTIYF. The chain links TRBV2 to TRBJ1-3; TRBD1 aligns across 7 bases. Germline CDR1 and CDR2: SNHLY and FYNNEI. V was clipped by 2 bases and J by 2 bases; unmatched bases: 3. The CDR3 length is 15 residues.

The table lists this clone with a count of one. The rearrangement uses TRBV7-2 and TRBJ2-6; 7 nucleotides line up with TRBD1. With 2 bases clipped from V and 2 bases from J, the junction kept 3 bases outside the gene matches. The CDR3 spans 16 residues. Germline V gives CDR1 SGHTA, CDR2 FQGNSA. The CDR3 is CASSLSTGAGANVLTF. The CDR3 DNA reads TGTGCCAGCAGCTTATCTACAGGGGCTGGGGCCAACGTCCTGACTTTC. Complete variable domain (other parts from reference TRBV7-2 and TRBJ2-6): GAGVSQSPSNKVTEKGKDVELRCDPISGHTALYWYRQSLGQGLEFLIYFQGNSAPDKSGLPSDRFSAERTGGSVSTLTIQRTQQEDSAVYLCASSLSTGAGANVLTFGAGSRLTVL.

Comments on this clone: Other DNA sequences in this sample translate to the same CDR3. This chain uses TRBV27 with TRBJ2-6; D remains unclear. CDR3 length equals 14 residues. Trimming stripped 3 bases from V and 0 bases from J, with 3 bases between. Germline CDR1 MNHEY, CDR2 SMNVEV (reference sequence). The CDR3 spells CASSFSSGANVLTF. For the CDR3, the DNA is TGTGCCAGCAGTTTCAGCTCTGGGGCCAACGTCCTGACTTTC.

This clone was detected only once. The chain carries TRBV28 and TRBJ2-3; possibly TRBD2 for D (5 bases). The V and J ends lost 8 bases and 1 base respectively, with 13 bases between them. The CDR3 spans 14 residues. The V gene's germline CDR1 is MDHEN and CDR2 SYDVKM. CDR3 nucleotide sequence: TGTGCCAGCGTTGCCGGGATCCGCACAGATACGCAGTATTTT. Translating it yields CASVAGIRTDTQYF.

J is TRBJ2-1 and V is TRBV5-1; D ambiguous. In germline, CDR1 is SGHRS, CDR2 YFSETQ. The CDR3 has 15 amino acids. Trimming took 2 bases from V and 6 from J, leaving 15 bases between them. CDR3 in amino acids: CASSFEAETFNEQFF. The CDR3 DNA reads TGCGCCAGCAGCTTTGAGGCTGAAACCTTCAATGAGCAGTTCTTC.

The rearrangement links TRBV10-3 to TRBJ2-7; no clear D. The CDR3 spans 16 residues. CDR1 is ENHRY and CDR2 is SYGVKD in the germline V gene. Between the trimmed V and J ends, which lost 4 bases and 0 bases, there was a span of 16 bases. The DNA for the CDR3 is TGTGCCATCAGTGTCGTGGCTCGAATAAGCTCCTACGAGCAGTACTTC. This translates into CAISVVARISSYEQYF.

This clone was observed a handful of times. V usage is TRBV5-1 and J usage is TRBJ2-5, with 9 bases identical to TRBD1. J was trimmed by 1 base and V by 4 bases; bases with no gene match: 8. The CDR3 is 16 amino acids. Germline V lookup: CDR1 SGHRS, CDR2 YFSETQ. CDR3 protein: CASSPTGTGSQETQYF. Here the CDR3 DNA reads TGCGCCAGCAGCCCAACCGGGACAGGGAGCCAAGAGACCCAGTACTTC.

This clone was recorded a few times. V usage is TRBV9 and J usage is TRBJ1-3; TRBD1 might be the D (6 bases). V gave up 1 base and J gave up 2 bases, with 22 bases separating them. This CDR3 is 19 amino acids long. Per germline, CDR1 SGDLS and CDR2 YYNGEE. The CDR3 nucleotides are TGTGCCAGCAGCGTACTCGGGATCAGTGAGCCAGGGGCTGGAAACACCATATATTTT. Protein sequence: CASSVLGISEPGAGNTIYF.

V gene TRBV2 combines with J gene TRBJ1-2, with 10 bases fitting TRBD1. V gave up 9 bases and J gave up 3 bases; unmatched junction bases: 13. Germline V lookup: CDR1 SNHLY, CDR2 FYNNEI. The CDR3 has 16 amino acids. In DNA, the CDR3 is TGTGCCAGGGGGACAGGGGTGGGTAGTCTGCACTATGGCTACACCTTC. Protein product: CARGTGVGSLHYGYTF.

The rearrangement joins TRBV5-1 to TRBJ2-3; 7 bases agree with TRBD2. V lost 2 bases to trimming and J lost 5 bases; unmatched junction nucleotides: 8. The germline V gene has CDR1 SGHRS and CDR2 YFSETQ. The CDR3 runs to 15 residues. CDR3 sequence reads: CASSFQSRGEDTQYF. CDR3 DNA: TGCGCCAGCAGCTTCCAATCTCGGGGGGAAGATACGCAGTATTTT.

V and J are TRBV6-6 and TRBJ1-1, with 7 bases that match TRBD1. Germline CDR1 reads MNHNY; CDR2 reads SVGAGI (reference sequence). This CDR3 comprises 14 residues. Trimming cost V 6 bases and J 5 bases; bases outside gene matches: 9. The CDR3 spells CASRVAGGGTEAFF. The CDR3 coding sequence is TGTGCCAGCAGAGTAGCAGGGGGTGGGACTGAAGCTTTCTTT.

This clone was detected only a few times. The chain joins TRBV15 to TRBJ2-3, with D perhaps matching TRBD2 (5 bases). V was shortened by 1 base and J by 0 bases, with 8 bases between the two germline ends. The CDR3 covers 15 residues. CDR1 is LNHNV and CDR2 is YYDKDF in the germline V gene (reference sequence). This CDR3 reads CATSRARTSTDTQYF. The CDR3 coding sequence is TGTGCCACCAGCAGAGCCCGGACTAGCACAGATACGCAGTATTTT. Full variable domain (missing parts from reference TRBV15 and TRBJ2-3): DAMVIQNPRYQVTQFGKPVTLSCSQTLNHNVMYWYQQKSSQAPKLLFHYYDKDFNNEADTPDNFQSRRPNTSFCFLDIRSPGLGDTAMYLCATSRARTSTDTQYFGPGTRLTVL.

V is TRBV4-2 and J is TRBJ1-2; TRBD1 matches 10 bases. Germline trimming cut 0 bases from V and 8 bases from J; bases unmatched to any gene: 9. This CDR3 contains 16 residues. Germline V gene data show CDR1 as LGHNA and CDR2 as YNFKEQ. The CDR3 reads CASSQDLGTGVSGYTF. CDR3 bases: TGTGCCAGCAGCCAAGATCTCGGGACAGGGGTCTCGGGCTACACCTTC.

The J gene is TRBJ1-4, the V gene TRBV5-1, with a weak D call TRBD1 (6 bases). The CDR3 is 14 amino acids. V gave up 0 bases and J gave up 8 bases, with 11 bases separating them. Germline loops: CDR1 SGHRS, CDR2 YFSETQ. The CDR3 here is CASSLDRVGEKLFF. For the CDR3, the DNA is TGCGCCAGCAGCTTGGACAGGGTAGGAGAAAAACTGTTTTTT.

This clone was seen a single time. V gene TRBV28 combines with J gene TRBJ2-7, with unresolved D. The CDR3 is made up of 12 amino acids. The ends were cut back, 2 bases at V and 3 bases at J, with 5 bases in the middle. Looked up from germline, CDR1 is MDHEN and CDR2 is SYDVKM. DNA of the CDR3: TGTGCCAGCAGTTTAGGGCTCTACGAGCAGTACTTC. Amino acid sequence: CASSLGLYEQYF.

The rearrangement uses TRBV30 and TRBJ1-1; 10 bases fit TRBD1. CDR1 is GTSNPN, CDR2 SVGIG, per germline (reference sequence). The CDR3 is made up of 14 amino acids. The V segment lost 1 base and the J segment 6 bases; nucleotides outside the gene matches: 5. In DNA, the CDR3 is TGTGCCTGGAGTGGACAGGGGGCGCGGGCTGAAGCTTTCTTT. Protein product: CAWSGQGARAEAFF.

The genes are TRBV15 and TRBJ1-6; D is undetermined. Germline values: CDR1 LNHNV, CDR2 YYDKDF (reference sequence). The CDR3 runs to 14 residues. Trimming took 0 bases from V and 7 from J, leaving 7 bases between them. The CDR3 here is CATSRDSTNSPLHF. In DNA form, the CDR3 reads TGTGCCACCAGCAGAGACAGTACCAATTCACCCCTCCACTTT.

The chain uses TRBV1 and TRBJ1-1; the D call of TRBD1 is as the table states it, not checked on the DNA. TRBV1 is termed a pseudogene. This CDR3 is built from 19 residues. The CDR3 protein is CTSSPTGEQGWFKDTEAFF. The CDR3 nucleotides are TGCACCAGCAGCCCAACAGGAGAGCAGGGGTGGTTTAAGGACACTGAAGCTTTCTTT.